The 18 T cell receptor beta chains below come from one sample, sequenced in a study of T cell repertoires in ileal Crohn's disease. Documented time point: inflamed ileum from the surgical specimen. Only in-frame clones appear in the TCRdb table, and some are missing; sequencing was by immunoSEQ multiplex PCR. The sample has around 15,000 clones; around 85% are singletons. Specimen: ileal tissue. These receptors all stem from an adult with Crohn's disease.

About this clone itself: This sample also contains other DNA sequences that code for the same CDR3. The chain is built from TRBV5-5 and TRBJ1-1; D remains unclear. Trimming removed 4 bases from V and 2 bases from J, with 6 bases in between. The length of the CDR3 is 12 residues. Germline V CDR1 and CDR2: SGHKS, YYEKEE (reference sequence). This CDR3 reads CASSLTNTEAFF. The CDR3 nucleotides are TGTGCCAGCAGCCTCACTAACACTGAAGCTTTCTTT.

The chain carries TRBV11-2 and TRBJ1-4, with 9 bases fitting TRBD1. This CDR3 contains 18 residues. V gave up 1 base and J gave up 0 bases; unmatched junction bases: 6. CDR1 SGHAT and CDR2 FQNNGV come from the germline V gene. This CDR3 reads CASSLADRQGATNEKLFF. The CDR3 DNA sequence: TGTGCCAGCAGCTTAGCCGATAGACAGGGGGCAACTAATGAAAAACTGTTTTTT.

In this sample, this clone turned up a few times. The chain recombines TRBV6-4 with TRBJ2-3, with 9 bases identical to TRBD2. Germline V lookup: CDR1 MRHNA, CDR2 SNTAGT. The CDR3 totals 14 residues. With 4 bases clipped from V and 1 base from J, the junction kept 0 bases outside the gene matches. CDR3 DNA: TGTGCCAGCAGTGTAGCGGGGGGCACAGATACGCAGTATTTT. Protein sequence: CASSVAGGTDTQYF.

Remarks on this clone: Mismatch with germline at one junction end may stem from a read error. The chain joins TRBV11-3 to TRBJ2-5, with D maybe TRBD1 (5 bases). Germline V gene lookup returns CDR1 SGHNT and CDR2 YENEEA. The CDR3 extends over 14 amino acids. CDR3 sequence (DNA): TGTGCCAGCAGCATAGACAGCCTCCAAGAGACCCAGTACTTC. It yields the protein CASSIDSLQETQYF.

This clone showed up just once. CDR3 protein: CASSQEGNPSTDTQYF. The CDR3 nucleotides read TGCGCCAGCAGCCAAGAGGGGAACCCTAGCACAGATACGCAGTATTTT. V gene TRBV4-1 combines with J gene TRBJ2-3; the D is unclear. Germline V gene sequence: CDR1 MGHRA, CDR2 YSYEKL. The V gene lost 0 bases and the J gene lost 0 bases, with 10 bases spanning the gap. The length of the CDR3 is 16 residues.

The rearrangement uses TRBV7-2 and TRBJ1-2; the D gene is possibly TRBD1 (5 bases). V was shortened by 3 bases and J by 4 bases, with 18 bases between the two germline ends. The germline V gene has CDR1 SGHTA and CDR2 FQGNSA. The CDR3 length is 16 residues. CDR3 nucleotide sequence: TGTGCCAGCAGCTTTGCGAGAAGGGGTTACATCTATGGCTACACCTTC. It codes for CASSFARRGYIYGYTF.

The J gene is TRBJ2-7, the V gene TRBV4-1; D may be TRBD2 (5 bases). Trimming stripped 3 bases from V and 1 base from J, with 10 bases between. Germline CDR1 is MGHRA and CDR2 is YSYEKL. This CDR3 comprises 14 residues. For the CDR3, the DNA is TGCGCCAGCAGCCACTTGGGAGAGTCCTACGAGCAGTACTTC. Protein: CASSHLGESYEQYF.

The V gene is TRBV11-2, the J gene TRBJ1-3; D remains unclear. This CDR3 region has 15 residues. Germline values: CDR1 SGHAT, CDR2 FQNNGV. V lost 7 bases and J lost 2, with 15 bases in between. In DNA form, the CDR3 reads TGTGCCAGCACCCGCTTAGGAAGGGCTGGAAACACCATATATTTT. It translates to CASTRLGRAGNTIYF.

The CDR3 sequence: CASSEGRNTEAFF. The DNA of the CDR3 is TGTGCCAGCAGCGAAGGTAGGAACACTGAAGCTTTCTTT. The V and J genes are TRBV11-3 and TRBJ1-1; no firm D call. The CDR3 is 13 residues long. In germline, CDR1 is SGHNT, CDR2 YENEEA. Trimming took off 5 bases at V and 1 base at J, with 8 bases between the two ends.

The rearrangement joins TRBV5-1 to TRBJ1-5; no clear D gene. Looked up from germline, CDR1 is SGHRS and CDR2 is YFSETQ. Trimming took off 1 base at V and 0 bases at J, with 26 bases between the two ends. The CDR3 contains 21 residues. Here the CDR3 reads CASSLPQTGGRHQNSNQPQHF. CDR3 DNA: TGCGCCAGCAGCTTGCCTCAAACGGGAGGGCGACATCAAAATAGCAATCAGCCCCAGCATTTT. The complete variable domain, with remaining parts taken from reference TRBV5-1 and TRBJ1-5, reads KAGVTQTPRYLIKTRGQQVTLSCSPISGHRSVSWYQQTPGQGLQFLFEYFSETQRNKGNFPGRFSGRQFSNSRSEMNVSTLELGDSALYLCASSLPQTGGRHQNSNQPQHFGDGTRLSIL.

This clone occurred once. The gene calls are TRBV29-1 and TRBJ2-3; D is unclear. Trimming removed 6 bases at V and 0 bases at J, with 13 bases between. The CDR3 loop spans 14 amino acids. Germline-derived CDR1 and CDR2 are SQVTM and ANQGSEA. In nucleotides, the CDR3 is TGCAGCGTCTACACTATGCGAAGCACAGATACGCAGTATTTT. Protein sequence: CSVYTMRSTDTQYF.

The chain links TRBV29-1 to TRBJ1-1; D unclear. The V end lost 6 bases, the J end lost 0 bases, and 11 bases lay between the germline ends. This CDR3 comprises 13 residues. Germline CDR1 and CDR2: SQVTM and ANQGSEA. DNA of the CDR3: TGCAGCGTGGGTAGGCGGATGAACACTGAAGCTTTCTTT. This encodes CSVGRRMNTEAFF.

The chain employs TRBV2 and TRBJ2-7; D gene unclear. The V and J ends lost 2 bases and 4 bases respectively, with 15 bases between them. The germline gives CDR1 SNHLY, CDR2 FYNNEI. There are 15 residues in the CDR3. The CDR3 DNA reads as TGTGCCAGCAGTGAATCCCCCTACATTTCGTACGAGCAGTACTTC. Translating it yields CASSESPYISYEQYF.

As regards this clone: A junction boundary mismatches the germline segment, possibly from a read error. The chain recombines TRBV6-1 with TRBJ1-4; TRBD1 agrees at 8 bases. The germline CDR1 and CDR2 sequences are MNHNS and SASEGT. The length of the CDR3 is 12 residues. The DNA of the CDR3 is TGTGCCAGCAGTGAAAGGGGTGGGACAGGAAGTTTT. It specifies CASSERGGTGSF.

The DNA for the CDR3 is TGTGCCATCAGTGAGCCCGGGGGACAGGGTTATGGCGAGCAGTACTTC. Its protein is CAISEPGGQGYGEQYF. This chain links TRBV10-3 with TRBJ2-7; 9 nucleotides agree with TRBD1. The junction had 11 bases not matched to a gene; V was cut back by 2 bases and J by 6 bases. In germline, CDR1 is ENHRY, CDR2 SYGVKD. This CDR3 contains 16 residues.

V gene TRBV5-4 combines with J gene TRBJ1-2; D uncertain. The V and J ends lost 3 bases and 6 bases respectively, with 15 bases between them. The CDR3 covers 14 residues. Germline-derived CDR1 and CDR2 are SGHNT and YYREEE (reference sequence). DNA of the CDR3: TGTGCCAGCAGCTCTGGTGGCAGGCTCGATGGCTACACCTTC. It translates to CASSSGGRLDGYTF.

The table lists this clone with a few counts. The rearrangement links TRBV5-4 to TRBJ2-7; 9 bases fit TRBD1. After removal of 3 bases from V and 2 bases from J, the junction contained 6 bases not matched to a gene. Germline CDR1 is SGHNT and CDR2 is YYREEE (reference sequence). CDR3 length: 15 amino acids. CDR3 nucleotide sequence: TGTGCCAGCAGCTCAACCGGGACAGGGACCTACGAGCAGTACTTC. Translating it yields CASSSTGTGTYEQYF.

V is TRBV11-1 and J is TRBJ2-1; D unresolved. The CDR3 length is 14 residues. Trimming took 5 bases from V and 4 from J, leaving 12 bases between them. CDR1 SGHAT and CDR2 FQDESV come from the germline V gene (reference sequence). The DNA for the CDR3 is TGTGCCAGCAGCGCTGAGTTTGCTTACAATGAGCAGTTCTTC. It translates to CASSAEFAYNEQFF.